A single T cell receptor beta chain is shown here with its context. Profiling relied on immunoSEQ multiplex PCR, and the TCRdb table lists in-frame clones only, not all of them. The profile shows roughly 200,000 clones, about four fifths of them singletons. The sample originates from a study of blood T cell repertoires in COVID-19. V lost 3 bases and J lost 4, with 13 bases in between. The CDR3 has 14 amino acids. Germline assignment: CDR1 SGHDT and CDR2 YYEEEE. This receptor was identified in a man aged 40-49 years with active or convalescent COVID-19. The sequenced material came from peripheral blood. This chain links TRBV5-6 with TRBJ2-5; tentatively, D is TRBD2 (6 bases). CDR3 bases: TGTGCCAGCAGCTCTAAGGGAGGATCAGAGACCCAGTACTTC. Protein sequence: CASSSKGGSETQYF.